The 2 T cell receptor beta chains given below trace back to one sample, sequenced in a study of shared clonotypes between healthy human individuals. Libraries were prepared by immunoSEQ multiplex PCR; TCRdb keeps only in-frame clonotypes and omits some of them. Of 2 million or so clones in the sample, about 95% are singletons; the top ten hold more than 0.95%. Naive CD8 populations comprised CD45RO-negative cells positively selected for CCR7, excluding terminally differentiated effector memory CD45RA+ cells. The specimen sequenced was naive CD8+ T cells sorted from blood. Receptors were obtained from a man aged 18 to 29 in good health.

This chain connects TRBV5-4 to TRBJ2-1; 7 nucleotides match TRBD1. The CDR3 contains 14 residues. V gave up 2 bases and J gave up 8 bases; unmatched junction bases: 7. Germline assignment: CDR1 SGHNT and CDR2 YYREEE (reference sequence). For the CDR3, the DNA is TGTGCCAGCAGCTTCACGGCAGGGGGACATGAGCAGTTCTTC. Amino acid sequence: CASSFTAGGHEQFF. Filled out from reference TRBV5-4 and TRBJ2-1, the complete variable domain reads ETGVTQSPTHLIKTRGQQVTLRCSSQSGHNTVSWYQQALGQGPQFIFQYYREEENGRGNFPPRFSGLQFPNYSSELNVNALELDDSALYLCASSFTAGGHEQFFGPGTRLTVL.

The chain recombines TRBV7-9 with TRBJ2-2; TRBD2 aligns across 8 bases. The trim removed 4 bases at V and 5 bases at J, leaving 6 bases unmatched. Germline lookup yields CDR1 SEHNR and CDR2 FQNEAQ (reference sequence). The CDR3 totals 15 residues. The CDR3 here is CASSSAGDYTGELFF. The CDR3 nucleotides are TGTGCCAGCAGCTCAGCGGGAGACTATACCGGGGAGCTGTTTTTT.